Below are 15 T cell receptor beta chains sequenced from a single sample in a study of siplizumab effects on memory and regulatory T cells. Libraries were prepared by immunoSEQ multiplex PCR; TCRdb keeps only in-frame clonotypes and omits some of them. The table has tens of thousands of clones, roughly 89% seen once. Sequencing was done on a sample of Tregs sorted from blood. The receptors here all came from a human donor in good health.

The chain recombines TRBV7-3 with TRBJ2-2; TRBD2 matches 7 bases. V dropped 5 bases and J dropped 6; count of bases not matched to a gene: 3. There are 13 residues in the CDR3. Germline CDR1 reads SGHTA; CDR2 reads FQGTGA. The CDR3 region has the DNA TGTGCCAGCAGCCGCGGACTAGCCGGGGAGCTGTTTTTT. This encodes CASSRGLAGELFF.

The V and J genes are TRBV7-9 and TRBJ2-1; the match to TRBD2 covers 16 bases. The CDR3 loop spans 19 amino acids. V was pared by 5 bases and J by 6 bases, with 13 bases of the junction left unmatched. The germline V gene has CDR1 SEHNR and CDR2 FQNEAQ (reference sequence). This chain's CDR3 is CASSLYLGLAGGSGNEQFF. As DNA, the CDR3 is TGTGCCAGCAGCCTTTACTTGGGACTAGCGGGGGGGTCAGGCAATGAGCAGTTCTTC.

The gene calls are TRBV6-8 and TRBJ2-3; 8 bases are a match to TRBD1. The CDR3 length is 16 residues. From germline, CDR1 is MNHGY and CDR2 SAAAGT. V lost 5 bases, J lost 4 bases, and 11 bases stayed unmatched. This CDR3 is CASSTPDDRGSDTQYF. For the CDR3, the DNA is TGTGCCAGCAGTACGCCGGACGACAGGGGTTCAGATACGCAGTATTTT.

The chain combines TRBV12-1 with TRBJ1-1. TRBV12-1 is a pseudogene. The CDR3 covers 13 residues. The CDR3 spells CASSFGRSAEAFF. In DNA, the CDR3 is TGTGCCAGCAGCTTCGGTCGTTCCGCTGAAGCTTTCTTT.

This clone has only a few counts. The chain links TRBV6-5 to TRBJ1-6, with D unclear. The CDR3 extends over 9 amino acids. Germline V gene lookup returns CDR1 MNHEY and CDR2 SVGAGI. The germline V and J ends were trimmed by 8 bases and 11 bases, with 4 bases remaining between them. The CDR3 DNA reads as TGTGCCAGCGGCCCACCCCTCCACTTT. Translated, it gives CASGPPLHF.

This clone was seen only once. The rearrangement joins TRBV5-4 to TRBJ2-5; the match to TRBD2 covers 11 bases. The CDR3 totals 15 residues. Germline V CDR1 and CDR2: SGHNT, YYREEE (reference sequence). V shed 3 bases, J shed 2 bases, and the junction held 3 bases outside the gene matches. CDR3 sequence: CASSSGTSGQETQYF. Here the CDR3 DNA reads TGTGCCAGCAGCTCCGGGACTAGCGGACAAGAGACCCAGTACTTC.

The V and J genes are TRBV11-2 and TRBJ2-7; D is unresolved. Between the trimmed V and J ends, which lost 2 bases and 4 bases, there was a span of 3 bases. Germline lookup yields CDR1 SGHAT and CDR2 FQNNGV. The CDR3 contains 11 residues. CDR3 nucleotides: TGTGCCAGCAGCTTAATGTACGAGCAGTACTTC. Translated, it gives CASSLMYEQYF.

V gene TRBV5-1 combines with J gene TRBJ2-7; the D is unclear. Germline CDR1 is SGHRS and CDR2 is YFSETQ. This CDR3 is 16 amino acids long. V lost 4 bases and J 2 bases, leaving 19 bases between the germline ends. CDR3 in amino acids: CASSPTRNQKTYEQYF. CDR3 in DNA: TGCGCCAGCAGCCCAACAAGGAATCAGAAAACCTACGAGCAGTACTTC. The full variable domain, rest sourced from reference TRBV5-1 and TRBJ2-7, is KAGVTQTPRYLIKTRGQQVTLSCSPISGHRSVSWYQQTPGQGLQFLFEYFSETQRNKGNFPGRFSGRQFSNSRSEMNVSTLELGDSALYLCASSPTRNQKTYEQYFGPGTRLTVT.

The chain has TRBV7-9 and TRBJ2-5; 9 nucleotides align to TRBD2. The CDR3 runs 15 residues. Unmatched junction bases numbered 1, after V lost 2 bases and J lost 0 bases. Germline V lookup: CDR1 SEHNR, CDR2 FQNEAQ (reference sequence). CDR3 in amino acids: CASSLLAGHQETQYF. In DNA, the CDR3 is TGTGCCAGCAGCTTACTAGCGGGGCACCAAGAGACCCAGTACTTC.

The CDR3 bases are TGTGCCAGCAGTGAATGGGGAGGGGTCGGCGAGCAGTACTTC. It translates to CASSEWGGVGEQYF. V is TRBV6-1 and J is TRBJ2-7; TRBD2 agrees at 7 bases. Trimming took 2 bases from V and 6 from J; bases not matched to a gene: 7. Germline V gene lookup returns CDR1 MNHNS and CDR2 SASEGT. This CDR3 region has 14 residues.

CDR3 DNA sequence: TGTGCCAGTAGTAAGGCGGGAGGGGTGAAGGACTATGGCTACACCTTC. This gives the protein CASSKAGGVKDYGYTF. J is TRBJ1-2 and V is TRBV19; D perhaps matches TRBD1 (5 bases). This CDR3 contains 16 residues. Trimming left V 4 bases short and J 3 bases short, with 18 bases between. Germline V gene data show CDR1 as LNHDA and CDR2 as SQIVND (reference sequence).

The chain couples TRBV7-2 to TRBJ1-1; D gene uncertain. The CDR3 is 11 amino acids. Germline CDR1 SGHTA, CDR2 FQGNSA. Trimming removed 5 bases from V and 11 bases from J, with 12 bases in between. In nucleotides, the CDR3 is TGTGCCAGCAGCCCGGGAGTGAGGGCTTTCTTT. Its protein product is CASSPGVRAFF.

V gene TRBV9 combines with J gene TRBJ1-2, with 9 bases identical to TRBD1. V was pared by 5 bases and J by 8 bases, with 10 bases of the junction left unmatched. This CDR3 spans 14 amino acids. From germline, CDR1 is SGDLS and CDR2 YYNGEE. This CDR3 reads CASSPGQGSFGYTF. CDR3 DNA sequence: TGTGCCAGCAGTCCGGGACAGGGTTCTTTCGGCTACACCTTC.

V gene TRBV7-2 combines with J gene TRBJ1-6; D remains ambiguous. From germline, CDR1 is SGHTA and CDR2 FQGNSA. V dropped 3 bases and J dropped 11 bases, with 8 bases sitting between them. The CDR3 is made up of 12 amino acids. CDR3 amino acids: CASSFLAAPLHF. Written as DNA, the CDR3 is TGTGCCAGCAGCTTTTTGGCGGCACCCCTCCACTTT.

V is TRBV5-5 and J is TRBJ2-3; no clear D. Germline assignment: CDR1 SGHKS and CDR2 YYEKEE (reference sequence). CDR3 length equals 12 residues. The germline V and J ends were trimmed by 1 base and 4 bases, with 4 bases remaining between them. The CDR3 reads CASSLMSDTQYF. The DNA of the CDR3 is TGTGCCAGCAGCTTGATGTCAGATACGCAGTATTTT. Full variable domain (remainder filled in from reference TRBV5-5 and TRBJ2-3): DAGVTQSPTHLIKTRGQQVTLRCSPISGHKSVSWYQQVLGQGPQFIFQYYEKEERGRGNFPDRFSARQFPNYSSELNVNALLLGDSALYLCASSLMSDTQYFGPGTRLTVL.